Listed below are T cell receptor beta chains from one sample, sequenced in a study of Graves' ophthalmopathy and Graves' hyperthyroidism. One entry per CDR3 protein, called by TCRdb with MiXCR from the multiplex PCR reads. Of more than 1,000,000 distinct CDR3 sequences detected, about 35% appear once; the ten largest clones hold 11%. Input material: peripheral blood or thyroid tissue (not recorded which). The receptor source for this set is an adult man with Graves' hyperthyroidism. Each CDR3 is given with its conserved first and last residue. A D gene is named only where the DNA matches it firmly. The size of a clone is reported for some rows only, either as once, few or many, or as a class for expanded clones.

d_call	v_call	clone_size	j_call	cdr3_nt	cdr3_aa
NA	TRBV5-1	NA	TRBJ1-1	TGCGCCAGCAGCTCAAAAGGGGGGTTGGACACTGAAGCTTTCTTT	CASSSKGGLDTEAFF
NA	TRBV9	NA	TRBJ1-6	TGTGCCAGCAGCGTAGCGCTCAGGACAAGGAATTCACCCCTCCACTTT	CASSVALRTRNSPLHF
TRBD2	TRBV29-1	NA	TRBJ2-6	TGCAGCGTTGAGACTAGCGGGTCTGGGGCCAACGTCCTGACTTTC	CSVETSGSGANVLTF
NA	TRBV11-2	NA	TRBJ2-7	TGTGCCAGCAGCCACTTAGGCGGGACAGTAGCCTACGAGCAGTACTTC	CASSHLGGTVAYEQYF
NA	TRBV13	many	TRBJ1-2	TGTGCCAGCAGCTTAGGCATCAGCTATGGCTACACCTTC	CASSLGISYGYTF
NA	TRBV28	few	TRBJ1-1	TGTGCCAGCATGGGGGACCTGAACACTGAAGCTTTCTTT	CASMGDLNTEAFF
NA	TRBV5-1	NA	TRBJ2-6	TGCGCCAGCAGCAACGGCGAATCCGTCAAAGCTTTC	CASSNGESVKAF
NA	TRBV7-2	NA	TRBJ1-5	TGTGCCAGCAACCCCAGTCTCAATCAGCCCCAGCATTTT	CASNPSLNQPQHF
NA	TRBV10-3	NA	TRBJ2-2	TGTGCCATCCGCGGGACATCCACCGGGGAGCTGTTTTTT	CAIRGTSTGELFF
TRBD2	TRBV5-6	few	TRBJ2-5	TGTGCCAGCAGCCTGAGACTAGCGGGGTCGGAGACCCAGTACTTC	CASSLRLAGSETQYF
TRBD1	TRBV6-5	NA	TRBJ1-1	TGTGCCAGCAGCCGAGGGGACAGCATTATTGAAGCTTTCTTT	CASSRGDSIIEAFF
TRBD2	TRBV10-3	many	TRBJ2-7	TGTGCCATCAGTAGACTAGCGGGAGCCCACGAGCAGTACTTC	CAISRLAGAHEQYF
TRBD1	TRBV3-1	NA	TRBJ1-1	TGTGCCAGCAGCCAGTCAAGTGGGACAGGACAGAACACTGAAGCTTTCTTT	CASSQSSGTGQNTEAFF
NA	TRBV9	many	TRBJ2-2	TGTGCCAGCAGCTCCGGGCGGACCGGGGAGCTGTTTTTT	CASSSGRTGELFF
NA	TRBV4-3	NA	TRBJ1-5	TGCGCCAGCAGCCAAGAGGTTTGGCGTCAGCCCCAGCATTTT	CASSQEVWRQPQHF
TRBD2	TRBV14	many	TRBJ2-7	TGTGCCAGCAGCCGAGCGGGAGAAAGCTACGAGCAGTACTTC	CASSRAGESYEQYF
NA	TRBV12-3/TRBV12-4	few	TRBJ2-5	TGTGCCAGCAGTTCCTTGAGTAGCCAAGAGACCCAGTACTTC	CASSSLSSQETQYF
TRBD1	TRBV12-3/TRBV12-4	NA	TRBJ2-5	TGTGCCAGCAGTTTTCGAGTAGGACAGGTTCGAGAGACCCAGTACTTC	CASSFRVGQVRETQYF
NA	TRBV9	many	TRBJ1-3	TGTGCCAGCAGCGTCAACCCGAGCTCTGGAAACACCATATATTTT	CASSVNPSSGNTIYF
NA	TRBV24-1	NA	TRBJ1-1	TGTGCCACCAGTGACCCAGGACCCTTGAACACTGAAGCTTTCTTT	CATSDPGPLNTEAFF
NA	TRBV7-9	NA	TRBJ1-1	TGTGCCAGCAGCCCACGTGGACAGCTGAAGAACACTGAAGCTTTCTTT	CASSPRGQLKNTEAFF
NA	TRBV12-3/TRBV12-4	many	TRBJ2-5	TGTGCCAGCAGCCCCCCCACAGGGACAGAGACCCAGTACTTC	CASSPPTGTETQYF
TRBD1	TRBV10-3	once	TRBJ1-2	TGTGCCATCAGTAGTGGGACAGGGGACGGCTACACCTTC	CAISSGTGDGYTF
NA	TRBV4-1	NA	TRBJ1-1	TGCGCCAGCAGCCAAGACTTCGGGGGCCTGAACACTGAAGCTTTCTTT	CASSQDFGGLNTEAFF
TRBD1	TRBV7-3	many	TRBJ1-1	TGTGCCAGCAGTTTAGGGGGCCCTGTCACTGAAGCTTTCTTT	CASSLGGPVTEAFF
NA	TRBV5-1	many	TRBJ1-1	TGCGCCAGCAGCATCCGACGGGGTACTGAAGCTTTCTTT	CASSIRRGTEAFF
TRBD2	TRBV4-1	NA	TRBJ2-7	TGCGCCAGCAGCCAAGTCAGGCGGGAGACCTACGAGCAGTACTTC	CASSQVRRETYEQYF
NA	TRBV25-1	NA	TRBJ2-5	TGTGCCAGCGTTGAAGGGACGCCCAAAGAGACCCAGTACTTC	CASVEGTPKETQYF
NA	TRBV6-5	NA	TRBJ2-5	TGTGCCAGCAGTTACGGGGGGGGGGCTCAAGAGACCCAGTACTTC	CASSYGGGAQETQYF
TRBD1	TRBV7-8	many	TRBJ2-7	TGTGCCAGCAGCTTATCAGGGGGCCTATCCTACGAGCAGTACTTC	CASSLSGGLSYEQYF
TRBD1	TRBV2	NA	TRBJ1-5	TGTGCCAGCAGAGTCGGGACAGATAATCAGCCCCAGCATTTT	CASRVGTDNQPQHF
NA	TRBV2	many	TRBJ1-5	TGTGCCAGCAGGGTTGAAAAAGGGGGGAATCAGCCCCAGCATTTT	CASRVEKGGNQPQHF
TRBD1	TRBV2	once	TRBJ1-2	TGTGTCAGCAGCGGGGACAGCACCTATGGCTACACCTTC	CVSSGDSTYGYTF
TRBD1	TRBV4-1	many	TRBJ1-1	TGCGCCAGCAGCCAAGGAATAGGGGGCGCCTACACTGAAGCTTTCTTT	CASSQGIGGAYTEAFF
TRBD2	TRBV11-2	few	TRBJ2-7	TGTGCCAGCAGTAGGGTAGCGGGAGGGCCCGACGAGCAGTACTTC	CASSRVAGGPDEQYF
TRBD1	TRBV20-1	NA	TRBJ1-1	TGCAGTGCTAAAAGACAGGGTGCAGGCACTGAAGCTTTCTTT	CSAKRQGAGTEAFF
NA	TRBV29-1	NA	TRBJ1-5	TGCAGCGTTGATACGGGTGAGGGCAATCAGCCCCAGCATTTT	CSVDTGEGNQPQHF
NA	TRBV19	many	TRBJ2-7	TGTGCCAGTAGTGCTGATTTCTACGAGCAGTACTTC	CASSADFYEQYF
TRBD1	TRBV7-9	NA	TRBJ2-5	TGTGCCAGCAGCTTAGTGTCAGGGGGGACCCAGTACTTC	CASSLVSGGTQYF
TRBD1	TRBV7-9	many	TRBJ2-6	TGTGCCAGCAGCTACCGACAGGGGATTCGTTTAGCTGGGGCCAACGTCCTGACTTTC	CASSYRQGIRLAGANVLTF
TRBD1	TRBV29-1	NA	TRBJ1-1	TGCACTTACGGGACAGGGGGAACTGAAGCTTTCTTT	CTYGTGGTEAFF
TRBD2	TRBV27	NA	TRBJ2-7	TGTGCCAGCAGTCTATCGTCAGCGGGAGCGCGCGAGCAGTACTTC	CASSLSSAGAREQYF
TRBD1	TRBV11-2	NA	TRBJ2-5	TGTGCCAGCAGCCGTCCCGGGACAGGGACACAAGAGACCCAGTACTTC	CASSRPGTGTQETQYF
NA	TRBV30	NA	TRBJ1-1	TGTGCCCGGTTTGACCGTGGAGCTTTCTTT	CARFDRGAFF
NA	TRBV19	NA	TRBJ2-6	TGTGCCACCTCTGGGGGTAGGGGCTGGGACTCTGGGGCCAACGTCCTGACTTTC	CATSGGRGWDSGANVLTF
NA	TRBV20-1	many	TRBJ1-2	TGCAGTGCTAGCCCCCAGGGCTACTATGGCTACACCTTC	CSASPQGYYGYTF
TRBD2	TRBV20-1	many	TRBJ2-7	TGCAGTGCGTGGACTAGCGGGATCTCCTACGAGCAGTACTTC	CSAWTSGISYEQYF
NA	TRBV19	NA	TRBJ2-2	TGTGCCAGTATGGAGGGCACCGGGGAGCTGCTTTTT	CASMEGTGELLF
NA	TRBV7-2	NA	TRBJ2-3	TGTGCCAGCAGCCTCACTAGCTTTGGCACAGATACGCAGTATTTT	CASSLTSFGTDTQYF
TRBD1	TRBV11-1	NA	TRBJ2-7	TGTGCCAGCAGCCAGGACAGGGTCGACGAGCAGTACTTC	CASSQDRVDEQYF
NA	TRBV7-8	NA	TRBJ2-5	TGTGCCAGCAGGTTCTCGGGGTCAGGAGAGACCCAGTACTTC	CASRFSGSGETQYF
NA	TRBV20-1	many	TRBJ1-1	TGCAGTGCGGAGGGGAGGGGACGAGATACTGAAGCTTTCTTT	CSAEGRGRDTEAFF
NA	TRBV12-3/TRBV12-4	NA	TRBJ1-2	TGTGCCAGCAGTTTTGGGGGGCATGGCTACACCTTC	CASSFGGHGYTF
NA	TRBV12-3/TRBV12-4	many	TRBJ2-5	TGTGCCAGCAGTTCCCGACACCATCGGGAGACCCAGTACTTC	CASSSRHHRETQYF
NA	TRBV29-1	many	TRBJ2-7	TGCAGCGTTGAAGATCCAGGGAGTGCCTCCTACGAGCAGTACTTC	CSVEDPGSASYEQYF
TRBD1	TRBV10-2	many	TRBJ2-7	TGCGCCAGCAGTGATCCACCCGGGACAGGAGACTACGAGCAGTACTTC	CASSDPPGTGDYEQYF
TRBD2	TRBV10-3	NA	TRBJ2-7	TGTGCCATCAGTGCGCCGGGACTAGCGGGATGGGAGCAGTACTTC	CAISAPGLAGWEQYF
NA	TRBV24-1	many	TRBJ1-2	TGTGCCACCAGTGCGGCGGGGCCTGACTATGGCTACACCTTC	CATSAAGPDYGYTF
NA	TRBV25-1	NA	TRBJ1-6	TGTACCAGCAGTCGCCGGCTAGAGCCCCTCCACTTT	CTSSRRLEPLHF
TRBD1	TRBV12-3/TRBV12-4	many	TRBJ1-2	TGTGCCAGCACTTGGGACAGGACGATCTATGGCTACACCTTC	CASTWDRTIYGYTF